The 30 T cell receptor beta chains below come from one sample, sequenced in a study of blood T cell repertoires in COVID-19. Produced via immunoSEQ multiplex PCR; TCRdb's table is partial and in-frame only. The sample lists 100,000 or so clones; 85% were seen once. Sequencing was carried out using peripheral blood. These receptors all stem from a woman in her 70s with active or convalescent COVID-19.

The chain is built from TRBV28 and TRBJ1-4; 8 nucleotides align to TRBD1. The CDR3 spans 16 residues. V shed 5 bases, J shed 8 bases, and the junction held 13 bases outside the gene matches. CDR1 is MDHEN and CDR2 is SYDVKM in the germline V gene. The CDR3 loop is CASSLPGGAIGEKLFF. CDR3 DNA sequence: TGTGCCAGCAGTCTTCCAGGGGGCGCGATTGGGGAAAAACTGTTTTTT.

V and J are TRBV27 and TRBJ1-5; the match to TRBD1 covers 9 bases. The CDR3 covers 15 residues. V lost 3 bases to trimming and J lost 5 bases; unmatched junction nucleotides: 5. Germline CDR1 MNHEY, CDR2 SMNVEV (reference sequence). The CDR3 loop is CASSFGTGLDQPQHF. The CDR3 nucleotides are TGTGCCAGCAGTTTTGGGACAGGGTTGGATCAGCCCCAGCATTTT.

The table lists this clone with a few counts. The chain links TRBV9 to TRBJ2-7, with D maybe TRBD2 (5 bases). The CDR3 is 14 amino acids. The V end lost 4 bases, the J end lost 6 bases, and 17 bases lay between the germline ends. CDR1 is SGDLS, CDR2 YYNGEE, per germline. The CDR3 loop is CASSPNLEGFEQYF. Here the CDR3 DNA reads TGTGCCAGCAGCCCTAACCTAGAGGGTTTCGAGCAGTACTTC.

This chain links TRBV11-2 with TRBJ2-3; possible D gene TRBD1, 7 bases. The V gene lost 3 bases and the J gene lost 2 bases, with 15 bases spanning the gap. This CDR3 has 16 residues. CDR1 is SGHAT, CDR2 FQNNGV, per germline. The CDR3 protein is CASSFQQGRITDTQYF. DNA of the CDR3: TGTGCCAGCAGCTTTCAACAGGGGAGGATCACAGATACGCAGTATTTT.

J is TRBJ1-6 and V is TRBV7-8, with TRBD1 identical over 7 bases. Per the germline V gene, CDR1 is SGHVS and CDR2 is FQNEAQ. This CDR3 spans 16 amino acids. The V segment lost 5 bases and the J segment 5 bases; nucleotides outside the gene matches: 9. In DNA form, the CDR3 reads TGTGCCAGCAGCATAATGCTGGGACAGAATAATTCACCCCTCCACTTT. This translates into CASSIMLGQNNSPLHF.

The chain combines TRBV19 with TRBJ2-1; tentative D call: TRBD1 (5 bases). This CDR3 is built from 13 residues. The V and J ends lost 6 bases and 6 bases respectively, with 12 bases between them. The germline CDR1 and CDR2 sequences are LNHDA and SQIVND (reference sequence). CDR3: CASSDRYVNEQFF. For the CDR3, the DNA is TGTGCCAGTAGCGACAGATATGTCAATGAGCAGTTCTTC.

This clone was recorded only once. V gene TRBV13 combines with J gene TRBJ1-3, with a possible D match to TRBD1 (5 bases). The CDR3 is 15 amino acids. Trimming removed 5 bases from V and 0 bases from J, with 11 bases in between. Germline CDR1 PRHDT, CDR2 FYEKMQ (reference sequence). This CDR3 is CASSPDRASGNTIYF. The CDR3 DNA follows: TGTGCCAGCAGCCCCGACAGAGCCTCTGGAAACACCATATATTTT.

The CDR3 spells CASSPPGYSGNTIYF. The CDR3 nucleotides read TGTGCCAGCAGTCCTCCCGGTTACTCTGGAAACACCATATATTTT. The chain carries TRBV6-6 and TRBJ1-3, with D uncertain. The germline CDR1 and CDR2 sequences are MNHNY and SVGAGI (reference sequence). V was shortened by 5 bases and J by 0 bases, with 11 bases between the two germline ends. The length of the CDR3 is 15 residues.

V usage is TRBV5-1 and J usage is TRBJ1-1, with D perhaps TRBD1 (6 bases). The CDR3 totals 14 residues. Germline V gives CDR1 SGHRS, CDR2 YFSETQ. Trimming stripped 5 bases from V and 0 bases from J, with 11 bases between. The CDR3 DNA follows: TGCGCCAGCAGTACAGACAGGATGAACACTGAAGCTTTCTTT. Translating it yields CASSTDRMNTEAFF.

The chain employs TRBV14 and TRBJ2-7, with 9 bases aligning to TRBD1. CDR1 and CDR2 (germline): SGHDN, FVKESK. V lost 4 bases and J lost 2; bases outside the gene matches: 6. The CDR3 runs to 15 residues. CDR3 DNA sequence: TGTGCCAGCAGCCGGGGACAGGGAACGGCCTACGAGCAGTACTTC. Its protein product is CASSRGQGTAYEQYF. Variable domain in full (rest from reference TRBV14 and TRBJ2-7): EAGVTQFPSHSVIEKGQTVTLRCDPISGHDNLYWYRRVMGKEIKFLLHFVKESKQDESGMPNNRFLAERTGGTYSTLKVQPAELEDSGVYFCASSRGQGTAYEQYFGPGTRLTVT.

The gene calls are TRBV15 and TRBJ2-5, with 8 bases that match TRBD1. CDR3 length equals 13 residues. After removal of 5 bases from V and 4 bases from J, the junction contained 3 bases not matched to a gene. Germline-derived CDR1 and CDR2 are LNHNV and YYDKDF (reference sequence). The CDR3 loop reads CATSGQGGETQYF. CDR3 in DNA: TGTGCCACCAGCGGACAGGGAGGAGAGACCCAGTACTTC. Full variable domain (rest looked up from reference TRBV15 and TRBJ2-5): DAMVIQNPRYQVTQFGKPVTLSCSQTLNHNVMYWYQQKSSQAPKLLFHYYDKDFNNEADTPDNFQSRRPNTSFCFLDIRSPGLGDTAMYLCATSGQGGETQYFGPGTRLLVL.

This sequence joins TRBV5-6 and TRBJ2-3; tentative D call: TRBD1 (6 bases). The germline gives CDR1 SGHDT, CDR2 YYEEEE. The CDR3 totals 17 residues. Trimming left V 0 bases short and J 1 base short, with 15 bases between. The CDR3: CASSLVGAGVGTDTQYF. The CDR3 coding sequence is TGTGCCAGCAGCTTGGTGGGGGCAGGGGTAGGCACAGATACGCAGTATTTT.

The genes are TRBV24-1 and TRBJ1-4; the D gene is possibly TRBD1 (5 bases). Germline assignment: CDR1 KGHDR and CDR2 SFDVKD. The germline V and J ends were trimmed by 3 bases and 7 bases, with 17 bases remaining between them. The CDR3 extends over 16 amino acids. Written as DNA, the CDR3 is TGTGCCACCAGTGATCCCAGCCGGGGGGGTAGTGAAAAACTGTTTTTT. Protein product: CATSDPSRGGSEKLFF.

V and J are TRBV3-1 (or the pseudogene TRBV3-2) and TRBJ1-2; maybe TRBD1 (5 bases). V lost 0 bases and J 6 bases, leaving 14 bases between the germline ends. The CDR3 has 15 residues. Germline V gene sequence: CDR1 LGHDT, CDR2 YNNKEL (reference sequence). CDR3 sequence (DNA): TGTGCCAGCAGCCAAGAGGGGGGGACCGTTGATGGCTACACCTTC. Its translation is CASSQEGGTVDGYTF.

As DNA, the CDR3 is TGTGCCAGCAGTTCGCGGGGGGTAAGCGACGAGCAGTACTTC. Translation: CASSSRGVSDEQYF. This chain links TRBV28 with TRBJ2-7; TRBD2 matches 8 bases. The CDR3 covers 14 residues. The V gene end was trimmed by 4 bases and the J gene end by 5 bases; junction bases not matched to a gene: 7. Germline values: CDR1 MDHEN, CDR2 SYDVKM.

V and J are TRBV7-2 and TRBJ1-6; maybe TRBD1 (5 bases). CDR1 SGHTA and CDR2 FQGNSA come from the germline V gene. V lost 0 bases and J 10 bases, leaving 16 bases between the germline ends. This CDR3 has 16 amino acids. This CDR3 reads CASSLALGGRNSPLHF. CDR3 in DNA: TGTGCCAGCAGCTTAGCGCTGGGGGGTCGTAACTCACCCCTCCACTTT.

CDR3 coding DNA: TGTGCCAGCAGTTTTCGGAAGGGGGGGTCACCCCTCCACTTT. It specifies CASSFRKGGSPLHF. The chain links TRBV28 to TRBJ1-6, with a weak D call TRBD1 (6 bases). Germline-derived CDR1 and CDR2 are MDHEN and SYDVKM. V lost 3 bases and J 10 bases, leaving 13 bases between the germline ends. The CDR3 runs to 14 residues.

The chain is built from TRBV4-1 and TRBJ2-7; D is perhaps TRBD2 (6 bases). Per the germline V gene, CDR1 is MGHRA and CDR2 is YSYEKL. V lost 0 bases to trimming and J lost 2 bases, with 14 bases between them. The CDR3 consists of 16 residues. The DNA for the CDR3 is TGCGCCAGCAGCCAAGATCACGGACTAACAGCCTACGAGCAGTACTTC. Translating it yields CASSQDHGLTAYEQYF.

The J gene is TRBJ1-6, the V gene TRBV7-8, with 7 nucleotides matching TRBD1. V shed 5 bases, J shed 11 bases, and the junction held 3 bases outside the gene matches. CDR3 length equals 12 residues. CDR1 is SGHVS and CDR2 is FQNEAQ in the germline V gene. The CDR3 nucleotides are TGTGCCAGCAGCAAAACAGGGGCACCCCTCCACTTT. Residues: CASSKTGAPLHF.

The chain is built from TRBV5-6 and TRBJ1-4; the D is unclear. Trimming shortened V by 3 bases and J by 8 bases, and 17 bases separated the two germline ends. The CDR3 is 15 residues long. The germline gives CDR1 SGHDT, CDR2 YYEEEE. CDR3 DNA sequence: TGTGCCAGCAGCTCTTACAGCGGTCCTGCGGAAAAACTGTTTTTT. Residues: CASSSYSGPAEKLFF.

The rearrangement joins TRBV11-3 to TRBJ2-7, with D possibly matching TRBD2 (5 bases). The germline gives CDR1 SGHNT, CDR2 YENEEA. The CDR3 extends over 13 amino acids. V was cut by 0 bases and J by 6 bases, with 9 bases left in between. The CDR3 loop reads CASSLEPGSEQYF. CDR3 nucleotides: TGTGCCAGCAGCTTAGAGCCGGGGAGCGAGCAGTACTTC. Based on the CDR3 plus reference TRBV11-3 and TRBJ2-7, the full variable domain is EAGVVQSPRYKIIEKKQPVAFWCNPISGHNTLYWYLQNLGQGPELLIRYENEEAVDDSQLPKDRFSAERLKGVDSTLKIQPAELGDSAVYLCASSLEPGSEQYFGPGTRLTVT.

The chain has TRBV5-6 and TRBJ2-5, with D perhaps matching TRBD2 (5 bases). This CDR3 is built from 14 residues. Germline V gene data show CDR1 as SGHDT and CDR2 as YYEEEE. Trimming pared 4 bases from V and 4 bases from J, leaving 14 bases between. Here the CDR3 DNA reads TGTGCCAGCAGCGGGAAGTGGGGAGTAGAGACCCAGTACTTC. Its translation is CASSGKWGVETQYF. Supplemented by reference TRBV5-6 and TRBJ2-5, the full variable domain reads DAGVTQSPTHLIKTRGQQVTLRCSPKSGHDTVSWYQQALGQGPQFIFQYYEEEERQRGNFPDRFSGHQFPNYSSELNVNALLLGDSALYLCASSGKWGVETQYFGPGTRLLVL.

The chain combines TRBV28 with TRBJ2-3; 10 nucleotides agree with TRBD1. This CDR3 is 13 amino acids long. J gave up 5 bases and V 6 bases, and 2 bases lay outside the gene matches. CDR1 and CDR2 (germline): MDHEN, SYDVKM. In nucleotides, the CDR3 is TGTGCCAGCAGGACAGGGGGCATAGATACGCAGTATTTT. Translating gives CASRTGGIDTQYF.

The chain uses TRBV7-2 and TRBJ2-7; the match to TRBD2 covers 10 bases. The CDR3 runs to 15 residues. CDR1 and CDR2 from the germline V gene are SGHTA and FQGNSA. The ends lost 2 bases at V and 4 bases at J; junction bases unmatched: 5. The CDR3 DNA sequence: TGTGCCAGCAGCTTAACCTCTAGCGGGGGTTACGAGCAGTACTTC. It codes for CASSLTSSGGYEQYF.

Concerning this clone itself: A junction end diverges from the germline sequence, so it may reflect a read error. The CDR3 DNA reads as TGTGCCAGCAGTAGACTAGCGGGGGGCTCCTTC. It codes for CASSRLAGGSF. The V and J genes are TRBV2 and TRBJ2-4, with TRBD2 matching 13 bases. CDR3 length: 11 residues. Germline V gene data show CDR1 as SNHLY and CDR2 as FYNNEI.

V and J are TRBV30 and TRBJ1-2; the match to TRBD1 covers 10 bases. The germline CDR1 and CDR2 sequences are GTSNPN and SVGIG (reference sequence). The V and J ends lost 4 bases and 9 bases, in that order; junction bases with no gene match: 8. The CDR3 has 13 amino acids. The CDR3 region is CAWTPGTGVSYTF. Here the CDR3 DNA reads TGTGCCTGGACCCCTGGGACAGGGGTTAGCTACACCTTC.

The J gene is TRBJ2-7, the V gene TRBV19; D is perhaps TRBD2 (6 bases). CDR3 size: 15 residues. Between the trimmed V and J ends, which lost 3 bases and 6 bases, there was a span of 18 bases. Germline assignment: CDR1 LNHDA and CDR2 SQIVND (reference sequence). CDR3 sequence reads: CASSMKVAVLTEQYF. CDR3 DNA: TGTGCCAGTAGTATGAAAGTAGCGGTCCTCACCGAGCAGTACTTC. Together with reference TRBV19 and TRBJ2-7, the CDR3 gives the full variable domain: DGGITQSPKYLFRKEGQNVTLSCEQNLNHDAMYWYRQDPGQGLRLIYYSQIVNDFQKGDIAEGYSVSREKKESFPLTVTSAQKNPTAFYLCASSMKVAVLTEQYFGPGTRLTVT.

CDR3 in DNA: TGTGCCAGCAGCCCAAGAGGCGGGACGGGCACAGATACGCAGTATTTT. Protein: CASSPRGGTGTDTQYF. This chain connects TRBV7-3 to TRBJ2-3, with D possibly TRBD2 on 6 matching bases. Germline V gene lookup returns CDR1 SGHTA and CDR2 FQGTGA. The CDR3 contains 16 residues. Trimming left V 5 bases short and J 1 base short, with 16 bases between.

The chain recombines TRBV2 with TRBJ1-6; perhaps TRBD1 as D (6 bases). The germline CDR1 and CDR2 sequences are SNHLY and FYNNEI. CDR3 size: 17 residues. V shed 3 bases and J shed 4 bases, with 16 bases lying between them. CDR3 DNA sequence: TGTGCCAGCAGTGATGGTTCGGACAGTAATTATAATTCACCCCTCCACTTT. As protein: CASSDGSDSNYNSPLHF. The full variable domain, completed using reference TRBV2 and TRBJ1-6, is EPEVTQTPSHQVTQMGQEVILRCVPISNHLYFYWYRQILGQKVEFLVSFYNNEISEKSEIFDDQFSVERPDGSNFTLKIRSTKLEDSAMYFCASSDGSDSNYNSPLHFGNGTRLTVT.

V gene TRBV5-6 combines with J gene TRBJ2-1, with D unclear. The V and J ends lost 4 bases and 4 bases respectively, with 9 bases between them. The CDR3 runs to 13 residues. Germline CDR1 is SGHDT and CDR2 is YYEEEE. CDR3 coding DNA: TGTGCCAGCAGCCCCCGACTGTACAATGAGCAGTTCTTC. Residues: CASSPRLYNEQFF.